Here is one T cell receptor (beta chain) with its context. Antigen unknown. This CDR3 has 15 residues. The trim removed 3 bases at V and 0 bases at J, leaving 4 bases unmatched. CDR1 and CDR2 from the germline V gene are KGHSH and LQKENI. These data belong to a study of cytomegalovirus exposure and HLA in healthy donors. The overall study: Later, an analysis reported that the 100 to 150 validation repertoires had used the same platform as the 666 first-cohort repertoires. Whole-study findings and limits: Cytomegalovirus status was reportedly diagnosed by the classifier with high specificity and sensitivity. There were over 150 TCR beta chains listed as cytomegalovirus-associated.

Repertoires were generated with immunoSEQ multiplex PCR, while TCRdb's copy carries only in-frame clones and drops some. The data show 120,000 or so clones, around nine tenths seen once. The sequenced material came from PBMCs. This chain uses TRBV18 with TRBJ2-7; 8 bases map to TRBD1. This receptor was identified in a young woman in good health and CMV-seronegative. The DNA of the CDR3 is TGTGCCAGCTCACCGGACAGGGTCGGCTCCTACGAGCAGTACTTC. Amino acids: CASSPDRVGSYEQYF.